This entry concerns a single T cell receptor (beta chain). This sample was taken from a study of blood T cell repertoires in COVID-19. Overall study: The United States, Italy and Spain provided the acute and convalescent COVID-19 samples.

The CDR3 consists of 13 residues. V lost 6 bases, J lost 2 bases, and 11 bases lay in between. As processed by the authors: Reference gene primer amplification yielded estimated nucleated cell counts. Data came from immunoSEQ multiplex PCR; TCRdb stores just in-frame clones and leaves some out. V, J and clone size were drawn from that table, and D and trimming were deduced from the DNA. This sample yields over 200,000 clones, of which more than 75% are seen a single time; 11% belongs to the top ten. This TCR was recovered from a man aged 50 or older with COVID-19, enrolled during active disease. Sequenced: peripheral blood. V usage is TRBV12-3 or TRBV12-4 and J usage is TRBJ2-7; a possible D gene is TRBD1 (7 bases). The CDR3 is CASSGGGPYEQYF. CDR3 nucleotides: TGTGCCAGCAGCGGAGGGGGCCCCTACGAGCAGTACTTC.